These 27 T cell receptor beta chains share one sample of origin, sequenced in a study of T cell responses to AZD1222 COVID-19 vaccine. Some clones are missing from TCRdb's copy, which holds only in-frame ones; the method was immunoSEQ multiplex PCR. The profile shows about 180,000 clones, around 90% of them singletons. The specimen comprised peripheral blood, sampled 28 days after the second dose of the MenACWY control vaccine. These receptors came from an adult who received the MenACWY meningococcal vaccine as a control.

The CDR3 reads CASSPPQGPHYEQYF. In DNA, the CDR3 is TGTGCCAGCTCACCACCGCAGGGCCCCCATTACGAGCAGTACTTC. The chain joins TRBV18 to TRBJ2-7; D is perhaps TRBD1 (5 bases). Per germline, CDR1 KGHSH and CDR2 LQKENI. The CDR3 is 15 amino acids. V lost 0 bases, J lost 4 bases, and 13 bases lay in between.

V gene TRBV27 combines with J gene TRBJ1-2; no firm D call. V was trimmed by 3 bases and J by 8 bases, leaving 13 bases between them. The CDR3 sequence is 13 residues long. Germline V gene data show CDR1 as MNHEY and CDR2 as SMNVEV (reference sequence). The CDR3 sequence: CASSFGRTQGYTF. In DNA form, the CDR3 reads TGTGCCAGCAGTTTCGGGAGGACTCAAGGCTACACCTTC.

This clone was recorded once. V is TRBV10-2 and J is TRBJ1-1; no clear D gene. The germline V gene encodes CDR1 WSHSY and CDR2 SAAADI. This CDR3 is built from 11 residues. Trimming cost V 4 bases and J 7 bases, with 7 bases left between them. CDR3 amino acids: CASSVRSEAFF. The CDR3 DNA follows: TGCGCCAGCAGTGTGCGGAGTGAAGCTTTCTTT.

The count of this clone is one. The CDR3 loop is CASSATPGGTYEQYF. CDR3 DNA: TGTGCCAGCAGCGCGACCCCGGGGGGCACCTACGAGCAGTACTTC. The rearrangement links TRBV7-2 to TRBJ2-7, with a tentative D call TRBD2 (7 bases). The germline V gene has CDR1 SGHTA and CDR2 FQGNSA. The germline V and J ends were trimmed by 5 bases and 2 bases, with 16 bases remaining between them. The CDR3 runs 15 residues.

In DNA, the CDR3 is TGTGCCAGCAGCTTCGGGCCCGGACTAGCGGGAGCAGATACGCAGTATTTT. Translated, it gives CASSFGPGLAGADTQYF. The gene calls are TRBV13 and TRBJ2-3; 13 positions agree with TRBD2. The trim removed 3 bases at V and 4 bases at J, leaving 7 bases unmatched. Germline V gene lookup returns CDR1 PRHDT and CDR2 FYEKMQ (reference sequence). The CDR3 contains 17 residues.

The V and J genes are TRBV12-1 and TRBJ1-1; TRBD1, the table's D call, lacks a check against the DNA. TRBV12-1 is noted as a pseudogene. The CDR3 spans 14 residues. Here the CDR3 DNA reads TGTGCCAGCAGCTTTAGGGGAAGGTACACTGAAGCTTTCTTT. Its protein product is CASSFRGRYTEAFF.

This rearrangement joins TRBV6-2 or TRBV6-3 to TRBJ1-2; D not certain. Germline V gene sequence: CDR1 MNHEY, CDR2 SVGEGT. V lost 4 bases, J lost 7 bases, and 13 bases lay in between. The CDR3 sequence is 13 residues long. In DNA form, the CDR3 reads TGTGCCAGCAGTTCCAACCTTAGGACTGGCTACACCTTC. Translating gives CASSSNLRTGYTF.

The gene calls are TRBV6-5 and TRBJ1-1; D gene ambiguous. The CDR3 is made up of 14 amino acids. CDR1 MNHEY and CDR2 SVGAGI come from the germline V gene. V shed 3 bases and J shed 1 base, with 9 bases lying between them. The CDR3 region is CASSYSRSNTEAFF. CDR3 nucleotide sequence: TGTGCCAGCAGTTATTCTCGATCGAACACTGAAGCTTTCTTT.

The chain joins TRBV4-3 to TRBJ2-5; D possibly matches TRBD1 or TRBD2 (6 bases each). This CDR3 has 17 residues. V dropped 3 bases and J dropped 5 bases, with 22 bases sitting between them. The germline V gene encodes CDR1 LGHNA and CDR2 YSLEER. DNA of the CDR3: TGCGCCAGCAGCCAGGACCCTCCCCCGGGGGCCCGGGAGACCCAGTACTTC. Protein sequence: CASSQDPPPGARETQYF.

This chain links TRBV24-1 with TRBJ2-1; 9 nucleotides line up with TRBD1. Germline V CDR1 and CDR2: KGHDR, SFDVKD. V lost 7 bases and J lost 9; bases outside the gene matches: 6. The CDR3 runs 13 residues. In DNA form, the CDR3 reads TGTGCCACCAGGGGGACAGGGTTCGGTGAGCAGTTCTTC. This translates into CATRGTGFGEQFF.

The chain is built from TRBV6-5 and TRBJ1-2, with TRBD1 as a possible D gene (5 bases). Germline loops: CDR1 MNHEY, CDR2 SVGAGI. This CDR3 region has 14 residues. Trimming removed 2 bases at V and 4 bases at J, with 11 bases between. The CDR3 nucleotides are TGTGCCAGCAGTTACGGTCGGGGGGGCTATGGCTACACCTTC. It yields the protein CASSYGRGGYGYTF.

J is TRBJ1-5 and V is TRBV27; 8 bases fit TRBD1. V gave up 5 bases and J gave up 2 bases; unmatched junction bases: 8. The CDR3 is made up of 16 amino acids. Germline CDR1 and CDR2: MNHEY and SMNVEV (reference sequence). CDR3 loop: CASSPGQGVGNQPQHF. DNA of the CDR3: TGTGCCAGCAGTCCAGGACAGGGAGTTGGCAATCAGCCCCAGCATTTT.

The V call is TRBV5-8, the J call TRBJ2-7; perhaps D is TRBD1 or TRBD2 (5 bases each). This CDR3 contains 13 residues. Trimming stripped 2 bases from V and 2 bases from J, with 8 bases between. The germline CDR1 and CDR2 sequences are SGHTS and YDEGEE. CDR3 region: CASSFGGAYEQYF. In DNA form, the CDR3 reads TGTGCCAGCAGCTTTGGGGGAGCCTACGAGCAGTACTTC.

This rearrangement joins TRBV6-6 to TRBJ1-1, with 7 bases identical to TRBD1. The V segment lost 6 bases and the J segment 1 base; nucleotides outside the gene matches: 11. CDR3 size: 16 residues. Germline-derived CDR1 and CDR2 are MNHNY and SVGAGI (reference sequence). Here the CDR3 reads CASRLPTGTANTEAFF. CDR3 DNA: TGTGCCAGCAGATTACCCACCGGGACAGCGAACACTGAAGCTTTCTTT.

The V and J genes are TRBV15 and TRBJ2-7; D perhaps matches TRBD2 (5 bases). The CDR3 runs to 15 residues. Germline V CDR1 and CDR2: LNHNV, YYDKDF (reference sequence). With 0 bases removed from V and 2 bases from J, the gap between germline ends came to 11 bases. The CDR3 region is CATSRDTDLTYEQYF. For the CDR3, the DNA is TGTGCCACCAGCAGAGACACGGACTTGACCTACGAGCAGTACTTC.

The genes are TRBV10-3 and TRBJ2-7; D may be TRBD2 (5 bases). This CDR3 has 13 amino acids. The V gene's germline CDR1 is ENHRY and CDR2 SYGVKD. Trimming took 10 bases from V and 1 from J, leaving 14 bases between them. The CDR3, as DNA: TGTGCCACTAAGACTATCGGTTCCTACGAGCAGTACTTC. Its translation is CATKTIGSYEQYF.

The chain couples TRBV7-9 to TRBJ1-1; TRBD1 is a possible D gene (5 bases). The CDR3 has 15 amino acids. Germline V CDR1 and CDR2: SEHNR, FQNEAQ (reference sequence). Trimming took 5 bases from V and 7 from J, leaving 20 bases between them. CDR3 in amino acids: CASSARGEGGVEAFF. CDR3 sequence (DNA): TGTGCCAGCAGCGCCAGAGGGGAAGGTGGGGTTGAAGCTTTCTTT.

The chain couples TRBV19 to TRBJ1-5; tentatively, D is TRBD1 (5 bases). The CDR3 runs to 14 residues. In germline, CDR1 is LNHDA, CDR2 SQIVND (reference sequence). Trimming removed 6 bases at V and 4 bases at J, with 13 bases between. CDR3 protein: CASRGTEGNQPQHF. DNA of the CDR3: TGTGCCAGTAGGGGCACCGAGGGGAATCAGCCCCAGCATTTT.

The CDR3 DNA reads TGTGCCAGCAGCGTAGGACAGATGAGCAACGAGCAGTACTTC. Its protein is CASSVGQMSNEQYF. This chain uses TRBV9 with TRBJ2-7, with a tentative D call TRBD1 (5 bases). Looked up from germline, CDR1 is SGDLS and CDR2 is YYNGEE. V was clipped by 0 bases and J by 5 bases, with 12 bases between them. This CDR3 spans 14 amino acids.

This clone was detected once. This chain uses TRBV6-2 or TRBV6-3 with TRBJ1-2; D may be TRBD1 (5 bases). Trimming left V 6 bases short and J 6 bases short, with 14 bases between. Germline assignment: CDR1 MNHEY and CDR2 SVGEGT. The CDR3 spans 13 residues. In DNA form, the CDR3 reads TGTGCCAGCAGCCCCGGCAGGGTAGATGGCTACACCTTC. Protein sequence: CASSPGRVDGYTF.

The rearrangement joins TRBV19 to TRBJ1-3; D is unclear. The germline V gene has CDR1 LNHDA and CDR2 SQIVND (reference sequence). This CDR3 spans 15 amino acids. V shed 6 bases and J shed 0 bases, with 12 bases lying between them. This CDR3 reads CASSPTLPSGNTIYF. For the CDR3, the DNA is TGTGCCAGTAGCCCGACCCTGCCCTCTGGAAACACCATATATTTT.

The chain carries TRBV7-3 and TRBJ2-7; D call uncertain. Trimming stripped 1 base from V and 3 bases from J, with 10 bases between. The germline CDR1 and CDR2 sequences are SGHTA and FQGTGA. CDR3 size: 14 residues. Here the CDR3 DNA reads TGTGCCAGCAGCTTAAATGTGCTCAGCTACGAGCAGTACTTC. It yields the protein CASSLNVLSYEQYF.

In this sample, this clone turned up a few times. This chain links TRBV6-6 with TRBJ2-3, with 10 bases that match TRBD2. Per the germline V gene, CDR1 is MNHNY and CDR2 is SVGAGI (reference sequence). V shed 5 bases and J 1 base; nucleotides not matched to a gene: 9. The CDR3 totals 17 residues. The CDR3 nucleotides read TGTGCCAGCAGTCCCACCCTTCTAGCGGGAGGCACAGATACGCAGTATTTT. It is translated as CASSPTLLAGGTDTQYF.

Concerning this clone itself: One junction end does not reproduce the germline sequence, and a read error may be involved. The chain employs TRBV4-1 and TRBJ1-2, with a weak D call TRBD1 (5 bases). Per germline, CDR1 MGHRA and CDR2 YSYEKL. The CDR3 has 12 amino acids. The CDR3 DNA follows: TGCGCCAGCAGCCAAGATCTAGGGGTGGTCCTGTTC. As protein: CASSQDLGVVLF.

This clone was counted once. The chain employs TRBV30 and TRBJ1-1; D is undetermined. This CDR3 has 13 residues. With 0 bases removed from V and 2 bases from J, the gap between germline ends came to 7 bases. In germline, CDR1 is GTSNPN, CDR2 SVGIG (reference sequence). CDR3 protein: CAWSVQINTEAFF. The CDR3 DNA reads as TGTGCCTGGAGTGTACAGATAAACACTGAAGCTTTCTTT.

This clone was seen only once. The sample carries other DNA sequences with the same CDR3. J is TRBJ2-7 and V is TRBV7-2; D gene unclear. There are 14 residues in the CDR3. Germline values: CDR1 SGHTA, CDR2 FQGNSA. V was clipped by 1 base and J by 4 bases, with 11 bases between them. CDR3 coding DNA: TGTGCCAGCAGCTTAGTTTCCGGTGATTACGAGCAGTACTTC. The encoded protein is CASSLVSGDYEQYF.

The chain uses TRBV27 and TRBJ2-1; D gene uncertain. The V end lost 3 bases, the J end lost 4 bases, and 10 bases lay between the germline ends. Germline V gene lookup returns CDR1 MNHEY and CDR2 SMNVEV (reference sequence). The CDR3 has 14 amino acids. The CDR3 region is CASSLGKFYNEQFF. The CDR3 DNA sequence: TGTGCCAGCAGTTTGGGCAAATTTTACAATGAGCAGTTCTTC.